These 29 T cell receptor beta chains share one sample of origin, sequenced in a study of graft-versus-host responses after intestinal transplantation. The protocol was immunoSEQ multiplex PCR, while the TCRdb copy is restricted to in-frame clones and leaves out a portion. The profile shows about 88,000 clones, 85% to 95% of them singletons. Their target antigens are unknown. The input for sequencing was unstimulated CD4+ T cells sorted from spleen or lymph node cells, taken before transplant. All receptors come from a human donor who was the organ donor for an intestinal transplant.

CDR3 sequence reads: CASISDRTSTGELFF. CDR3 nucleotides: TGCGCCAGCATTTCTGACAGGACGTCCACCGGGGAGCTGTTTTTT. The genes are TRBV23-1 and TRBJ2-2; the D gene is possibly TRBD1 (6 bases). TRBV23-1 is an ORF for which the function is uncertain. V gave up 7 bases and J gave up 4 bases, with 16 bases separating them. The CDR3 extends over 15 amino acids.

The gene calls are TRBV18 and TRBJ1-2; weak D call: TRBD1 (6 bases). Trimming removed 3 bases at V and 4 bases at J, with 12 bases between. The CDR3 contains 14 residues. Germline CDR1 KGHSH, CDR2 LQKENI. In DNA, the CDR3 is TGTGCCAGCTCACCCGAGACAGGTCTCTATGGCTACACCTTC. Translated, it gives CASSPETGLYGYTF.

V and J are TRBV5-1 and TRBJ1-2, with D uncertain. Between the trimmed V and J ends, which lost 0 bases and 7 bases, there was a span of 13 bases. The germline CDR1 and CDR2 sequences are SGHRS and YFSETQ. This CDR3 is built from 14 residues. The CDR3 here is CASSLDGVGSGYTF. As DNA, the CDR3 is TGCGCCAGCAGCTTGGATGGGGTTGGGAGTGGCTACACCTTC.

J is TRBJ1-1 and V is TRBV5-1; 7 bases fit TRBD1. V was pared by 4 bases and J by 5 bases, with 11 bases of the junction left unmatched. CDR3 length: 15 amino acids. The germline V gene encodes CDR1 SGHRS and CDR2 YFSETQ. CDR3 bases: TGCGCCAGCAGCATACGACAGGGAACCCCAACTGAAGCTTTCTTT. It translates to CASSIRQGTPTEAFF.

The chain has TRBV19 and TRBJ1-5, with D unclear. Germline loops: CDR1 LNHDA, CDR2 SQIVND (reference sequence). V lost 1 base and J 6 bases, leaving 4 bases between the germline ends. The CDR3 length is 12 residues. The CDR3 DNA reads as TGTGCCAGTAGTATAGCGTTTCAGCCCCAGCATTTT. Translated, it gives CASSIAFQPQHF. The whole variable domain, filled in from reference TRBV19 and TRBJ1-5, reads DGGITQSPKYLFRKEGQNVTLSCEQNLNHDAMYWYRQDPGQGLRLIYYSQIVNDFQKGDIAEGYSVSREKKESFPLTVTSAQKNPTAFYLCASSIAFQPQHFGDGTRLSIL.

The chain couples TRBV5-4 to TRBJ2-1; 11 bases are shared with TRBD2. CDR3 size: 18 residues. Germline CDR1 is SGHNT and CDR2 is YYREEE (reference sequence). With V trimmed by 1 base and J by 5 bases, 11 bases remained unmatched. CDR3 nucleotides: TGTGCCAGCAGCTTGATTCCGAGACTAGCGGGAATCGACAATGAGCAGTTCTTC. Protein product: CASSLIPRLAGIDNEQFF.

A few counts support this clone. The V call is TRBV5-5, the J call TRBJ2-7, with 10 bases fitting TRBD2. V shed 4 bases, J shed 0 bases, and the junction held 4 bases outside the gene matches. The CDR3 runs 15 residues. The germline V gene has CDR1 SGHKS and CDR2 YYEKEE (reference sequence). CDR3: CASSTGLAISYEQYF. The CDR3 coding sequence is TGTGCCAGCAGCACGGGACTAGCGATCTCCTACGAGCAGTACTTC.

In this sample, this clone turned up a few times. The chain recombines TRBV4-1 with TRBJ1-2; D unresolved. Germline loops: CDR1 MGHRA, CDR2 YSYEKL. V lost 5 bases and J 6 bases, leaving 13 bases between the germline ends. The CDR3 spans 13 residues. The CDR3 reads CASSSRSRDGYTF. CDR3 DNA sequence: TGCGCCAGCAGCTCCCGGTCGCGTGATGGCTACACCTTC.

V usage is TRBV19 and J usage is TRBJ1-3; possibly TRBD1 for D (5 bases). V lost 8 bases to trimming and J lost 4 bases, with 15 bases between them. The CDR3 covers 14 residues. The germline V gene encodes CDR1 LNHDA and CDR2 SQIVND (reference sequence). CDR3 bases: TGTGCCAGTTCCAATGGGGCCCGGGGAAACACCATATATTTT. The encoded protein is CASSNGARGNTIYF.

J is TRBJ2-1 and V is TRBV25-1, with D perhaps TRBD2 (6 bases). From germline, CDR1 is MGHDK and CDR2 SYGVNS. Trimming took off 3 bases at V and 7 bases at J, with 16 bases between the two ends. This CDR3 is built from 15 residues. In DNA form, the CDR3 reads TGTGCCAGCAGTGACAACCGGGACTGGGAGAATGAGCAGTTCTTC. Protein sequence: CASSDNRDWENEQFF.

The rearrangement joins TRBV11-3 to TRBJ2-7; 14 positions agree with TRBD2. Germline-derived CDR1 and CDR2 are SGHNT and YENEEA. The CDR3 spans 15 residues. V was clipped by 5 bases and J by 8 bases; unmatched bases: 8. The CDR3 sequence is CASSPGLAGASQQYF. In nucleotides, the CDR3 is TGTGCCAGCAGCCCGGGACTAGCGGGGGCCTCTCAGCAGTACTTC.

The J gene is TRBJ2-7, the V gene TRBV4-2; 9 bases are a match to TRBD1. The CDR3 runs to 16 residues. Looked up from germline, CDR1 is LGHNA and CDR2 is YNFKEQ. The V segment lost 5 bases and the J segment 5 bases; nucleotides outside the gene matches: 13. CDR3 DNA sequence: TGTGCCAGCAGCAAAATAACGGGACAGGGTCGCGACGAGCAGTACTTC. Protein: CASSKITGQGRDEQYF.

The chain combines TRBV9 with TRBJ2-1, with 14 bases matching TRBD2. Germline assignment: CDR1 SGDLS and CDR2 YYNGEE. J lost 12 bases, V lost 0 bases, and 8 bases had no gene match. This CDR3 has 16 residues. The CDR3 region has the DNA TGTGCCAGCAGCGTAGGAGGGACTAGCGGGAGAGAGTTGCAGTTCTTC. It codes for CASSVGGTSGRELQFF.

V gene TRBV7-2 combines with J gene TRBJ2-7; tentative D call: TRBD2 (6 bases). V shed 5 bases and J shed 6 bases, with 14 bases lying between them. The CDR3 is 13 amino acids. Germline CDR1 is SGHTA and CDR2 is FQGNSA. The CDR3: CASSPTRLVEQYF. Written as DNA, the CDR3 is TGTGCCAGCAGCCCGACTAGACTGGTCGAGCAGTACTTC.

J is TRBJ1-4 and V is TRBV7-8, with no clear D. Trimming took off 5 bases at V and 8 bases at J, with 18 bases between the two ends. This CDR3 has 15 amino acids. Germline loops: CDR1 SGHVS, CDR2 FQNEAQ. CDR3 nucleotide sequence: TGTGCCAGCAGCCGATCGGGAAACAAGGGCGAAAAACTGTTTTTT. It yields the protein CASSRSGNKGEKLFF.

The gene calls are TRBV7-2 and TRBJ2-5; 11 bases fit TRBD1. In germline, CDR1 is SGHTA, CDR2 FQGNSA. The CDR3 covers 16 residues. The J segment lost 5 bases and the V segment lost 5 bases, leaving 10 bases of the junction unmatched. This CDR3 is CASSRRRTGGWETQYF. The CDR3 nucleotides read TGTGCCAGCAGCCGCCGTAGGACAGGGGGCTGGGAGACCCAGTACTTC. Full variable domain (remainder filled in from reference TRBV7-2 and TRBJ2-5): GAGVSQSPSNKVTEKGKDVELRCDPISGHTALYWYRQSLGQGLEFLIYFQGNSAPDKSGLPSDRFSAERTGGSVSTLTIQRTQQEDSAVYLCASSRRRTGGWETQYFGPGTRLLVL.

The chain uses TRBV19 and TRBJ1-5; D call uncertain. Germline loops: CDR1 LNHDA, CDR2 SQIVND (reference sequence). The V and J ends lost 3 bases and 1 base respectively, with 19 bases between them. The CDR3 loop spans 18 amino acids. CDR3 in DNA: TGTGCCAGTAGTATGCGGATAATTTACGCAAGGAGCAATCAGCCCCAGCATTTT. Its translation: CASSMRIIYARSNQPQHF.

The rearrangement uses TRBV19 and TRBJ2-2, with 8 bases that match TRBD2. In germline, CDR1 is LNHDA, CDR2 SQIVND (reference sequence). The CDR3 has 14 amino acids. The V segment lost 1 base and the J segment 6 bases; nucleotides outside the gene matches: 1. The CDR3 DNA reads TGTGCCAGTAGTATAGCGGGAGGGCCCGGGGAGCTGTTTTTT. Translating it yields CASSIAGGPGELFF.

This chain links TRBV18 with TRBJ1-4; TRBD1 matches at 9 bases. This CDR3 has 14 residues. J gave up 7 bases and V 5 bases, and 5 bases lay outside the gene matches. The germline V gene encodes CDR1 KGHSH and CDR2 LQKENI. CDR3: CASSTQGAGEKLFF. CDR3 DNA sequence: TGTGCCAGCTCAACACAGGGGGCCGGTGAAAAACTGTTTTTT. The full variable domain, completed using reference TRBV18 and TRBJ1-4, is NAGVMQNPRHLVRRRGQEARLRCSPMKGHSHVYWYRQLPEEGLKFMVYLQKENIIDESGMPKERFSAEFPKEGPSILRIQQVVRGDSAAYFCASSTQGAGEKLFFGSGTQLSVL.

For the CDR3, the DNA is TGTGCTAGTGGTTTGTCGGGACAGGGTGTTTACACCATATATTTT. Protein product: CASGLSGQGVYTIYF. V is TRBV12-5 and J is TRBJ1-3; TRBD1 agrees at 9 bases. Germline CDR1 LGHNT, CDR2 FRNRAP. This CDR3 is built from 15 residues. The junction had 7 bases not matched to a gene; V was cut back by 2 bases and J by 8 bases.

V and J are TRBV19 and TRBJ1-5; TRBD1 agrees at 8 bases. Germline V CDR1 and CDR2: LNHDA, SQIVND (reference sequence). CDR3 length equals 18 residues. The V and J ends lost 3 bases and 4 bases, in that order; junction bases with no gene match: 14. Here the CDR3 reads CASSISGGTGRVNQPQHF. The CDR3, as DNA: TGTGCCAGTAGTATCTCCGGGGGGACAGGTAGGGTTAATCAGCCCCAGCATTTT.

The count of this clone is one. CDR3 DNA: TGTGCCATCAGTGAGGAAAGGACTAGCGGGAGGTCTCACGAGCAGTACTTC. This sequence encodes CAISEERTSGRSHEQYF. The chain uses TRBV10-3 and TRBJ2-7, with TRBD2 matching over 14 bases. After removal of 2 bases from V and 5 bases from J, the junction contained 8 bases not matched to a gene. Germline V gene data show CDR1 as ENHRY and CDR2 as SYGVKD. CDR3 size: 17 residues.

This chain uses TRBV29-1 with TRBJ1-2; D unclear. The germline gives CDR1 SQVTM, CDR2 ANQGSEA. CDR3 length: 11 amino acids. V gave up 4 bases and J gave up 7 bases, with 10 bases separating them. In DNA form, the CDR3 reads TGCAGCGTTGGCGAGGGTCGTGGCTACACCTTC. It is translated as CSVGEGRGYTF.

This clone occurred once. The chain carries TRBV30 and TRBJ1-4; TRBD1 matches at 8 bases. From germline, CDR1 is GTSNPN and CDR2 SVGIG (reference sequence). The CDR3 totals 15 residues. Trimming cost V 3 bases and J 0 bases; bases outside gene matches: 3. The DNA of the CDR3 is TGTGCCTGGAGGACAGGGGCGACAACTAATGAAAAACTGTTTTTT. It translates to CAWRTGATTNEKLFF.

The chain combines TRBV2 with TRBJ1-1, with D perhaps matching TRBD1 (5 bases). From germline, CDR1 is SNHLY and CDR2 FYNNEI. This CDR3 is 11 amino acids long. Trimming took off 9 bases at V and 10 bases at J, with 15 bases between the two ends. The CDR3: CASGAGGRAFF. The DNA for the CDR3 is TGTGCCAGTGGGGCGGGGGGTAGAGCTTTCTTT.

A single count supports this clone. V usage is TRBV27 and J usage is TRBJ2-1; TRBD2 agrees at 9 bases. Germline loops: CDR1 MNHEY, CDR2 SMNVEV (reference sequence). The CDR3 is made up of 18 amino acids. Trimming removed 7 bases from V and 5 bases from J; junction bases left unmatched: 18. In nucleotides, the CDR3 is TGTGCCAGCACCAATACCAAGGGGACTAGCCCTTCGGACAATGAGCAGTTCTTC. Residues: CASTNTKGTSPSDNEQFF.

V and J are TRBV5-1 and TRBJ2-7; D is perhaps TRBD1 (5 bases). V was pared by 1 base and J by 5 bases, with 16 bases between. This CDR3 comprises 15 residues. From germline, CDR1 is SGHRS and CDR2 YFSETQ. The CDR3 is CASSLNLGRVNEQYF. The CDR3 nucleotides read TGCGCCAGCAGCTTGAACCTCGGCAGGGTGAACGAGCAGTACTTC.

The chain is built from TRBV6-4 and TRBJ2-3, with D possibly matching TRBD1 (5 bases). This CDR3 is 14 amino acids long. CDR1 is MRHNA, CDR2 SNTAGT, per germline. V was trimmed by 6 bases and J by 0 bases, leaving 10 bases between them. CDR3 nucleotides: TGTGCCAGCAGCTGGGGCCTCAGCACAGATACGCAGTATTTT. Translated, it gives CASSWGLSTDTQYF.

The V call is TRBV18, the J call TRBJ2-7; D unclear. Germline V lookup: CDR1 KGHSH, CDR2 LQKENI. V gave up 4 bases and J gave up 3 bases, with 10 bases separating them. The CDR3 is 13 amino acids. The CDR3 here is CASSLGSNYEQYF. CDR3 DNA: TGTGCCAGCTCACTCGGGTCTAACTACGAGCAGTACTTC.